This T cell receptor beta chain derives from a study of monozygotic twins with inflammatory bowel disease. The UMIs carried a 6-nucleotide sample barcode, and they were added by template switching. From the 5' RACE reads, TCRdb lists one entry per CDR3 protein and no DNA. Its table records about 300,000 distinct CDR3 sequences. The CDR3 totals 17 residues. Remarks on this clonotype: The antigen is undetermined.

Overall study findings and caveats: Among the T cells, different subtypes could not be distinguished.

What was sequenced was blood. The V gene is TRBV12-3 or TRBV12-4, the J gene TRBJ2-6; as DNA is missing, the TRBD2 call by TCRdb cannot be tested. This clonotype was obtained from a human donor with ulcerative colitis or Crohn's disease, or a healthy co-twin of an affected twin (not recorded which). CDR3 protein: CASSLASGGPGANVLTF.